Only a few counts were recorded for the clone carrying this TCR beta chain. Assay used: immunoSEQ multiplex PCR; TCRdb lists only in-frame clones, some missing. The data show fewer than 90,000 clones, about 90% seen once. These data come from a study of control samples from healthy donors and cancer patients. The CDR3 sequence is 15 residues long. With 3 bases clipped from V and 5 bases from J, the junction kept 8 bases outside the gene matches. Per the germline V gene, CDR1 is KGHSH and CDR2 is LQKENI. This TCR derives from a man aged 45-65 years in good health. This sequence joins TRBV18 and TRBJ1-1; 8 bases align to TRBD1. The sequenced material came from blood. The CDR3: CASSPRTGSETEAFF. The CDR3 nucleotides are TGTGCCAGCTCACCCCGGACAGGGAGTGAGACTGAAGCTTTCTTT.